Detailed here is one T cell receptor (beta chain). The record originates from a study of monozygotic twins with cystic fibrosis. The CDR3 extends over 13 amino acids. The germline V gene encodes CDR1 SGDLS and CDR2 YYNGEE. V was shortened by 3 bases and J by 5 bases, with 9 bases between the two germline ends. Repertoires were generated with immunoSEQ multiplex PCR, while TCRdb's copy carries only in-frame clones and drops some. The sample yields over 25,000 clones, 80% to 95% seen once. The sequenced sample consisted of blood. The receptor was derived from a girl aged 2-10 years with cystic fibrosis. V and J are TRBV9 and TRBJ1-5, with D hard to call. CDR3 sequence reads: CASSGQADQPQHF. The CDR3 DNA is TGTGCCAGCAGCGGCCAGGCTGATCAGCCCCAGCATTTT.